The clone carrying this TCR beta chain was seen a few times. Assay used: immunoSEQ multiplex PCR; TCRdb lists only in-frame clones, some missing. The sample carries some 140,000 clones, about three quarters recorded once. This CDR3 spans 15 amino acids. Germline V CDR1 and CDR2: KGHSH, LQKENI. V was pared by 4 bases and J by 0 bases, with 2 bases of the junction left unmatched. This sample is drawn from a study of blood T cell repertoires in COVID-19. The rearrangement uses TRBV18 and TRBJ2-7, with TRBD2 identical over 11 bases. The TCR sequence derives from a man at least 80 years old with acute or convalescent COVID-19. Sequencing was carried out using peripheral blood. The CDR3 region has the DNA TGTGCCAGCTCACTAGCGGGGGGGAGCTCCTACGAGCAGTACTTC. This gives the protein CASSLAGGSSYEQYF.